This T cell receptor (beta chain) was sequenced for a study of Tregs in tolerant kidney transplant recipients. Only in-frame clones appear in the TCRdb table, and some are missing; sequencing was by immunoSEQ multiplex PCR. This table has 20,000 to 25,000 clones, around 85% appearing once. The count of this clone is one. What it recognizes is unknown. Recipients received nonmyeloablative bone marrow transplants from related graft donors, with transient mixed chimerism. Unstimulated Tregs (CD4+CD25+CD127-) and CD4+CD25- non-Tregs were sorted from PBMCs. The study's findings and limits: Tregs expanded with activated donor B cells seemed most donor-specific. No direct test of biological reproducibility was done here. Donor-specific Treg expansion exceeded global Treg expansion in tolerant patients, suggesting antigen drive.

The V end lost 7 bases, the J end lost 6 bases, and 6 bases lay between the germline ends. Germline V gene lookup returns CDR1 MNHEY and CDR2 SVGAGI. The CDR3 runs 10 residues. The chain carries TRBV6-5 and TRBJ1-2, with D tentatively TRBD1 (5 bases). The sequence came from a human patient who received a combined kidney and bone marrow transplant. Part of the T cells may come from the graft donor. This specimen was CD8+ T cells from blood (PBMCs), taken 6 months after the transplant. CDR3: CASKGNGYTF. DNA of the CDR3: TGTGCCAGCAAGGGGAATGGCTACACCTTC.